The 4 T cell receptor beta chains in this list originate from one sample, sequenced in a study of vaccination effects on CD4 cells after COVID-19. Antigens of these TCRs are unknown. Generated by immunoSEQ multiplex PCR, the TCRdb table keeps only in-frame clones and is missing some. The sample lists about 20,000 clones; under 75% were seen once. Sequencing was preceded by expansion of antigen-specific CD4+ T cells with viral peptide pools in the ViraFEST assay. At the end of less than 12 days of culture, CD4+ T cells were isolated. Nobody among the vaccine recipients had prior SARS-CoV-2 infection (nucleocapsid antibodies were negative). This sample comprised CD4+ T cells from PBMCs cultured with HCoV-NL63 spike peptides, obtained before COVID-19 vaccination. The receptors stem from a human donor who received a COVID-19 vaccine.

This chain uses TRBV7-9 with TRBJ2-3; D not resolved. The CDR3 is made up of 15 amino acids. In germline, CDR1 is SEHNR, CDR2 FQNEAQ (reference sequence). V lost 5 bases, J lost 0 bases, and 12 bases lay in between. Here the CDR3 reads CASSRNTGSTDTQYF. The DNA for the CDR3 is TGTGCCAGCAGCCGAAACACTGGAAGCACAGATACGCAGTATTTT.

The chain is built from TRBV13 and TRBJ2-7, with D perhaps matching TRBD2 (7 bases). The length of the CDR3 is 16 residues. V lost 4 bases and J 3 bases, leaving 19 bases between the germline ends. The germline V gene has CDR1 PRHDT and CDR2 FYEKMQ (reference sequence). The CDR3, as DNA: TGTGCCAGCAGCTCCTCGGGGGCTAGCGGACTCTACGAGCAGTACTTC. Residues: CASSSSGASGLYEQYF.

The rearrangement joins TRBV4-1 to TRBJ2-7; D perhaps matches TRBD2 (6 bases). The CDR3 extends over 15 amino acids. CDR1 and CDR2 from the germline V gene are MGHRA and YSYEKL. The germline V and J ends were trimmed by 0 bases and 2 bases, with 11 bases remaining between them. CDR3 protein: CASSQDGTGAYEQYF. In nucleotides, the CDR3 is TGCGCCAGCAGCCAAGACGGGACGGGGGCCTACGAGCAGTACTTC.

The rearrangement links TRBV18 to TRBJ1-1, with D tentatively TRBD1 (5 bases). The germline gives CDR1 KGHSH, CDR2 LQKENI. This CDR3 spans 15 amino acids. The V end lost 3 bases, the J end lost 6 bases, and 17 bases lay between the germline ends. CDR3 protein: CASSPTGGDHPEAFF. In nucleotides, the CDR3 is TGTGCCAGCTCACCCACCGGGGGGGATCACCCTGAAGCTTTCTTT. Looking up the rest from reference TRBV18 and TRBJ1-1 gives the full variable domain: NAGVMQNPRHLVRRRGQEARLRCSPMKGHSHVYWYRQLPEEGLKFMVYLQKENIIDESGMPKERFSAEFPKEGPSILRIQQVVRGDSAAYFCASSPTGGDHPEAFFGQGTRLTVV.